What follows is one T cell receptor beta chain and its context. This sample stems from a study of blood T cell repertoires in COVID-19. Study summary: Material from acute and convalescent COVID-19 was sourced from the United States, Italy and Spain. The cDNA or gDNA used as material had been derived from T cells, B-cell-depleted T cells, or PBMCs.

The CDR3 contains 14 residues. V dropped 3 bases and J dropped 1 base, with 9 bases sitting between them. Germline loops: CDR1 SGDLS, CDR2 YYNGEE. Authors' methods: Using reference gene primer amplification, nucleated cell counts were estimated. The table came from immunoSEQ multiplex PCR; TCRdb's copy has only in-frame clones and leaves some out. V and J calls plus clone size are reproduced from that table; the DNA served to infer D and trimming. The sample records hundreds of thousands of clones, around 89% being singletons. The chain combines TRBV9 with TRBJ2-3, with D unclear. Sequencing used peripheral blood. The TCR originated in a woman under 40 with acute or convalescent COVID-19. Written as DNA, the CDR3 is TGTGCCAGCAGCGCAGACACTGGCACAGATACGCAGTATTTT. Protein: CASSADTGTDTQYF.